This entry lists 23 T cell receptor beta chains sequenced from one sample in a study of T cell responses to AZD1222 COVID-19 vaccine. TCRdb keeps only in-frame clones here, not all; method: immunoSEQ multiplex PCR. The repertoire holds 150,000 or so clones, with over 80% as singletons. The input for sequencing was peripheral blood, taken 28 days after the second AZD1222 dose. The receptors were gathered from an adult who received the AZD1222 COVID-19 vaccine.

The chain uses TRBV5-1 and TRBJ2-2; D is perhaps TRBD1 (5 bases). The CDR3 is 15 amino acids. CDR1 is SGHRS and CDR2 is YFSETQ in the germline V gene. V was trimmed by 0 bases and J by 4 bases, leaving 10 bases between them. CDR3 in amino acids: CASSLAGQGTGELFF. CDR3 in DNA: TGCGCCAGCAGCTTGGCCGGTCAGGGCACCGGGGAGCTGTTTTTT.

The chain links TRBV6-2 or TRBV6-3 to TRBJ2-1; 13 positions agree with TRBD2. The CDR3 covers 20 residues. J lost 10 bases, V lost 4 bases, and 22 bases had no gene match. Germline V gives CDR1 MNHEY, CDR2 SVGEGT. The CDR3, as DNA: TGTGCCAGCAGTTCCGCTCGGACTAGCGGGAGACCGAAATCCAACAGAGAGCAGTTCTTC. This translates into CASSSARTSGRPKSNREQFF.

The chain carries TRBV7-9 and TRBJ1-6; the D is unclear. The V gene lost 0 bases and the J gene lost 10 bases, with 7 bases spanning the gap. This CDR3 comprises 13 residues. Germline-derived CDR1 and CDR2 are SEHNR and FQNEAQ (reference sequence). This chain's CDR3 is CASSLAEISPLHF. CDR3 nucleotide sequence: TGTGCCAGCAGCTTAGCGGAAATCTCACCCCTCCACTTT.

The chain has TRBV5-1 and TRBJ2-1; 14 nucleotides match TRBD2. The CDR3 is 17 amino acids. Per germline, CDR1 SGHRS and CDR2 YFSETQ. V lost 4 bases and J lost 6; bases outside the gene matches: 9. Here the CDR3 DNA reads TGCGCCAGCAGCACGAGGACTAGCGGGAGGCTGGGCAATGAGCAGTTCTTC. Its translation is CASSTRTSGRLGNEQFF.

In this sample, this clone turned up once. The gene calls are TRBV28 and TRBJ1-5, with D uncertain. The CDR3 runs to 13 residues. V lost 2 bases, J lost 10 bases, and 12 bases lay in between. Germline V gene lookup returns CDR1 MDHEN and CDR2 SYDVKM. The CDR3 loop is CASSLGLKDPQHF. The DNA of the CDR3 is TGTGCCAGCAGTTTAGGCCTAAAGGACCCCCAGCATTTT.

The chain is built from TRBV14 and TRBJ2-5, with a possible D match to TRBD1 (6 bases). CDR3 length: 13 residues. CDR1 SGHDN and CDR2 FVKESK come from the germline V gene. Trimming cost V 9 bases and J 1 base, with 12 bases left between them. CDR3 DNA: TGTGCCAGTAGCTACAGGGTCCAAGAGACCCAGTACTTC. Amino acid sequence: CASSYRVQETQYF.

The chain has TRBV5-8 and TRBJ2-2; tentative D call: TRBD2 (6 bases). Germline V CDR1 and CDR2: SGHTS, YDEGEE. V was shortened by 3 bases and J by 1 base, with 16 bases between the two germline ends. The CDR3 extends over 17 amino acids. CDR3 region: CASSSFRRVLNTGELFF. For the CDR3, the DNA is TGTGCCAGCAGCTCCTTTCGGAGGGTCTTGAACACCGGGGAGCTGTTTTTT.

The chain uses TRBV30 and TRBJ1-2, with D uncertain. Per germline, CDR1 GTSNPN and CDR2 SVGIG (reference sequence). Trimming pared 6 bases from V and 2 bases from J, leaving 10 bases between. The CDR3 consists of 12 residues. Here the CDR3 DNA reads TGTGCCTGTTCGGAGAACAACTATGGCTACACCTTC. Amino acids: CACSENNYGYTF.

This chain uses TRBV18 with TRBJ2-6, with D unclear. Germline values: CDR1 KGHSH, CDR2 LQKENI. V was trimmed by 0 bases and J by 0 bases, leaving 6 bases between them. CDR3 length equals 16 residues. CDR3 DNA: TGTGCCAGCTCACCACCCGCCCTCTCTGGGGCCAACGTCCTGACTTTC. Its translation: CASSPPALSGANVLTF.

The CDR3 here is CASSPKGHEQYF. The CDR3 nucleotides are TGTGCCAGCTCACCAAAGGGGCACGAGCAGTACTTC. The rearrangement links TRBV18 to TRBJ2-7; weak D call: TRBD1 (5 bases). Per germline, CDR1 KGHSH and CDR2 LQKENI. V was clipped by 2 bases and J by 5 bases, with 7 bases between them. CDR3 length: 12 residues.

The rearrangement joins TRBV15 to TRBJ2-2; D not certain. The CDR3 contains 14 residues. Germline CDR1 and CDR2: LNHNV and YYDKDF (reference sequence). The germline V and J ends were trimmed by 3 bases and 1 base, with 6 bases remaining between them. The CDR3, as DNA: TGTGCCACCAGCAGGCCCGGGAACACCGGGGAGCTGTTTTTT. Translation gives CATSRPGNTGELFF.

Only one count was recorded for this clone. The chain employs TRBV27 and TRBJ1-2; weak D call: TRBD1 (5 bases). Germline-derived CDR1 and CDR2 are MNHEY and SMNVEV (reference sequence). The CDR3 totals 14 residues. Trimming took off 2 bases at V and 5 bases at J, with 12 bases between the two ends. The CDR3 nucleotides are TGTGCCAGCAGTTTAGTAGGGGATTTTTATGGCTACACCTTC. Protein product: CASSLVGDFYGYTF.

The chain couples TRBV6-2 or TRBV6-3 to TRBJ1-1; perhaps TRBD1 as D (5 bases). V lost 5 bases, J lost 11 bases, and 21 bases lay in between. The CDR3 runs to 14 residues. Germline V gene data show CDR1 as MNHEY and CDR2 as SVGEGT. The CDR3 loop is CASSPGTKASQAFF. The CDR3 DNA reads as TGTGCCAGCAGTCCGGGGACTAAAGCCTCACAGGCTTTCTTT.

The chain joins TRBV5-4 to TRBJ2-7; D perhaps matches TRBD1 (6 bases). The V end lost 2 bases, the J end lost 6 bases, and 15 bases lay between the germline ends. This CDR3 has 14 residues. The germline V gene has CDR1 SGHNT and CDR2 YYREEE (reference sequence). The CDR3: CASSFGQNGLEQYF. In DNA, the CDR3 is TGTGCCAGCAGCTTCGGACAGAACGGCCTCGAGCAGTACTTC.

CDR3 DNA: TGTGCCACCAGTGACGCGGGTCAGCCCCAGCATTTT. This encodes CATSDAGQPQHF. The genes are TRBV24-1 and TRBJ1-5; D unclear. This CDR3 region has 12 residues. Deletions cut 4 bases from V and 6 bases from J, with 6 bases between. Germline values: CDR1 KGHDR, CDR2 SFDVKD.

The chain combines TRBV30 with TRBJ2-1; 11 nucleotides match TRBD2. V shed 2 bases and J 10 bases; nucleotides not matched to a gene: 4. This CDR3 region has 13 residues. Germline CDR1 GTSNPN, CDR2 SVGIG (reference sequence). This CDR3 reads CAWSPRTSGEQFF. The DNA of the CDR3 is TGTGCCTGGAGTCCAAGGACTAGCGGGGAGCAGTTCTTC.

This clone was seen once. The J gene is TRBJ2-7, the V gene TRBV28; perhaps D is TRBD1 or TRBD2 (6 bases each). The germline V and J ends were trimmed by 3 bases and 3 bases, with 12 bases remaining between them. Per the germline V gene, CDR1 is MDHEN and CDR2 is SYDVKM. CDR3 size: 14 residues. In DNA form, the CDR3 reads TGTGCCAGCAGTTTGGTAGGGGGGAGCTACGAGCAGTACTTC. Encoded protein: CASSLVGGSYEQYF.

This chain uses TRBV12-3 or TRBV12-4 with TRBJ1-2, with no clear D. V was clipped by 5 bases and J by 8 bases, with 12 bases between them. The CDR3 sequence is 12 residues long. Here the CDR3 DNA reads TGTGCCAGCAGTCTGGGGAGGGTCGGCTACACCTTC. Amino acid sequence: CASSLGRVGYTF.

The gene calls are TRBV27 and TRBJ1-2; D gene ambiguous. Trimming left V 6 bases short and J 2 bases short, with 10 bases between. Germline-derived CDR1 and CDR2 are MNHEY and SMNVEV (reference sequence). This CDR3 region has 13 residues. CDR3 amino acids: CASSIAGNYGYTF. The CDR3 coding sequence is TGTGCCAGCAGCATCGCTGGGAACTATGGCTACACCTTC.

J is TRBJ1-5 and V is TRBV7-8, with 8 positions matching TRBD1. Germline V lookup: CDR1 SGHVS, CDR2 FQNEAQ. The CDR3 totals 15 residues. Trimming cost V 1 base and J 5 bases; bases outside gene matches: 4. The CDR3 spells CASSLEGTGDQPQHF. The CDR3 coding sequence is TGTGCCAGCAGCTTAGAAGGGACAGGAGATCAGCCCCAGCATTTT.

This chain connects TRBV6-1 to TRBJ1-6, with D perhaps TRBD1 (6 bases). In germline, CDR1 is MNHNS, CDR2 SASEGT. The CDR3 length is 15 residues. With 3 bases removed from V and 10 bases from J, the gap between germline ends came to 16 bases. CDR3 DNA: TGTGCCAGCAGTGATTTGGTAGGGGGAGTATCACCCCTCCACTTT. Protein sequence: CASSDLVGGVSPLHF.

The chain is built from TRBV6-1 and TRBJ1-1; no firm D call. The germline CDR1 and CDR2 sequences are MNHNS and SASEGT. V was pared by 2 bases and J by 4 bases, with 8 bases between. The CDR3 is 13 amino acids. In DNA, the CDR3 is TGTGCCAGCAGTGAAAATAGCTTCACTGAAGCTTTCTTT. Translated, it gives CASSENSFTEAFF.

CDR3 nucleotide sequence: TGTGCCAGTAGCCGGGACTTCACTGAAGCTTTCTTT. This sequence encodes CASSRDFTEAFF. This chain links TRBV19 with TRBJ1-1; a possible D gene is TRBD1 (5 bases). V was cut by 6 bases and J by 4 bases, with 9 bases left in between. CDR1 and CDR2 (germline): LNHDA, SQIVND (reference sequence). The CDR3 totals 12 residues.